This T cell receptor (beta chain) was observed in a study of OX40 agonist ivuxolimab in advanced cancers. Study summary: Age averaged around 59 years (range about 23 to 80), and roughly 80% were male.

Autoimmune disease history or systemic immunosuppression led to patients being barred. Samples of blood were obtained at baseline, on cycle 4 day 1, and on cycle 7 day 1. TCRdb keeps only in-frame clones here, not all; method: immunoSEQ multiplex PCR. The sample holds around 64,000 clones; about 91% are singletons and the top ten take roughly 15%. Notes on this clone: Its target is not known.

Study-wide points: Some of the lowest clonal expansion was seen in partial responders at 0.1-3.0 mg/kg.

Sequencing was performed on CD4+ or CD8+ T cells sorted from blood, taken in a trial of the OX40 agonist ivuxolimab. This clonotype was sampled from an adult with an advanced solid tumor such as melanoma, head and neck, liver or kidney cancer.

CDR3 region: CASSLEAGVGYEQYF. The CDR3 DNA follows: TGTGCCAGCAGTCTAGAAGCGGGAGTGGGCTACGAGCAGTACTTC. This chain links TRBV28 with TRBJ2-7; 8 bases are shared with TRBD2. Germline loops: CDR1 MDHEN, CDR2 SYDVKM. The trim removed 5 bases at V and 3 bases at J, leaving 9 bases unmatched. This CDR3 is built from 15 residues.